Sequencing of this T cell receptor (beta chain) was carried out in a study of blood T cells in healthy people across ages. The table lists this clonotype with a few counts. Healthy individuals of Caucasian origin from Russia, aged about 6 to 100, served as donors. They isolated at least 7 million PBMCs from each sample. The total RNA that was extracted per sample amounted to at least 5.5 micrograms. Then a second PCR, running roughly 7 to 11 cycles, was carried out with a sample-barcoded 5' primer and a J-beta primer mix. One entry per CDR3 protein, called by TCRdb with MiXCR from the 5' RACE reads. The sample records roughly 1.6 million distinct CDR3 sequences, roughly 32% being singletons. This CDR3 spans 14 amino acids. V shed 5 bases, J shed 7 bases, and the junction held 8 bases outside the gene matches. Per germline, CDR1 SQVTM and CDR2 ANQGSEA.

Sequencing input: blood. V and J are TRBV29-1 and TRBJ2-1; 10 nucleotides agree with TRBD2. The receptor comes from a woman in her 30s in good health. The CDR3 here is CSVLPGSGGNEQFF. CDR3 DNA sequence: TGCAGCGTTCTCCCGGGTAGCGGGGGGAATGAGCAGTTCTTC.